This TCR beta chain was retrieved from a study of T cells in Graves' hyperthyroidism and ophthalmopathy. Points from the study as a whole: Most thyroid clonotypes with frequency above 0.001 were detected in blood. A median 6.5 months before onset, the model predicted ophthalmopathy.

The junction had 4 bases not matched to a gene; V was cut back by 6 bases and J by 8 bases. This CDR3 contains 12 residues. Per germline, CDR1 SNHLY and CDR2 FYNNEI. Many counts were recorded for this clonotype. The antigen is unknown. The source material, RNA transcripts, was used to amplify TCR beta CDR3 regions. During a first-round RT-PCR of the TCR CDR3, the HTBI primer set was used. From the multiplex PCR reads, TCRdb called clonotypes with MiXCR, one entry per CDR3 protein. The data show roughly 250,000 distinct CDR3 sequences, roughly 20% seen once. The sample consisted of blood. J is TRBJ1-1 and V is TRBV2; 9 nucleotides agree with TRBD1. The TCR was taken from a young man with Graves' ophthalmopathy. As DNA, the CDR3 is TGTGCCAGCAGAGCGGACAGGGGCGAAGCTTTCTTT. Protein sequence: CASRADRGEAFF.